The 20 T cell receptor beta chains below come from one sample, sequenced in a study of blood T cell repertoires in COVID-19. TCRdb keeps only in-frame clones here, not all; method: immunoSEQ multiplex PCR. This table has approximately 8,100 clones, about 84% appearing once. Sequencing used peripheral blood. These receptors originate from a human donor in a cohort sampled during active COVID-19.

This chain links TRBV5-1 with TRBJ2-5, with 8 bases fitting TRBD1. The germline V gene encodes CDR1 SGHRS and CDR2 YFSETQ. V shed 4 bases and J 4 bases; nucleotides not matched to a gene: 3. The CDR3 has 13 residues. The CDR3 sequence: CASSLTGGETQYF. Written as DNA, the CDR3 is TGCGCCAGCAGCCTCACAGGGGGAGAGACCCAGTACTTC.

This sequence joins TRBV7-8 and TRBJ2-1; D is possibly TRBD1 (6 bases). Per the germline V gene, CDR1 is SGHVS and CDR2 is FQNEAQ. The length of the CDR3 is 15 residues. The germline V and J ends were trimmed by 5 bases and 0 bases, with 11 bases remaining between them. Here the CDR3 DNA reads TGTGCCAGCAGCAACCGGGACAACTCCTACAATGAGCAGTTCTTC. Translation: CASSNRDNSYNEQFF.

The chain recombines TRBV13 with TRBJ2-5; D is ambiguous. V was cut by 3 bases and J by 3 bases, with 8 bases left in between. There are 13 residues in the CDR3. Germline V gene sequence: CDR1 PRHDT, CDR2 FYEKMQ (reference sequence). The chain's CDR3 is CASSFVTEETQYF. The CDR3 coding sequence is TGTGCCAGCAGCTTCGTAACGGAAGAGACCCAGTACTTC.

V and J are TRBV3-1 (or the pseudogene TRBV3-2) and TRBJ1-1, with D tentatively TRBD1 (5 bases). Per germline, CDR1 LGHDT and CDR2 YNNKEL (reference sequence). Trimming took off 4 bases at V and 1 base at J, with 7 bases between the two ends. The CDR3 totals 13 residues. The CDR3 here is CASSPQGNTEAFF. The CDR3 DNA is TGTGCCAGCAGCCCCCAGGGGAACACTGAAGCTTTCTTT.

The chain employs TRBV11-2 and TRBJ2-2, with TRBD1 as a possible D gene (6 bases). In germline, CDR1 is SGHAT, CDR2 FQNNGV. The CDR3 extends over 15 amino acids. Trimming took off 5 bases at V and 4 bases at J, with 14 bases between the two ends. CDR3 protein: CASSRAGVGTGELFF. The CDR3 coding sequence is TGTGCCAGCAGCCGGGCAGGGGTAGGCACCGGGGAGCTGTTTTTT.

The CDR3 nucleotides are TGTGCCAGCAGCTTAGTAAGACTATCATCCGGGGAGCTGTTTTTT. Its translation: CASSLVRLSSGELFF. V is TRBV7-2 and J is TRBJ2-2, with a tentative D call TRBD2 (5 bases). Trimming left V 1 base short and J 6 bases short, with 12 bases between. CDR1 and CDR2 from the germline V gene are SGHTA and FQGNSA. The CDR3 covers 15 residues. The whole variable domain, remainder taken from reference TRBV7-2 and TRBJ2-2, is GAGVSQSPSNKVTEKGKDVELRCDPISGHTALYWYRQSLGQGLEFLIYFQGNSAPDKSGLPSDRFSAERTGGSVSTLTIQRTQQEDSAVYLCASSLVRLSSGELFFGEGSRLTVL.

With regard to this clone: Its ends do not fully match the called genes, so a read error is possible. The chain has TRBV6-2 or TRBV6-3 and TRBJ2-5; 9 nucleotides align to TRBD1. The CDR3 is made up of 16 amino acids. Germline V gives CDR1 MNHEY, CDR2 SVGEGT. This chain's CDR3 is CASTPGQGVVQEAQYF. The DNA of the CDR3 is TGTGCCAGCACCCCGGGACAGGGCGTCGTCCAAGAGGCCCAGTACTTC.

This chain joins TRBV30 and TRBJ1-6; weak D call: TRBD1 (6 bases). There are 18 residues in the CDR3. Germline V gene data show CDR1 as GTSNPN and CDR2 as SVGIG (reference sequence). Trimming left V 1 base short and J 0 bases short, with 16 bases between. This CDR3 is CAWSDPRGPSSYNSPLHF. For the CDR3, the DNA is TGTGCCTGGAGTGACCCCAGGGGACCCAGCTCCTATAATTCACCCCTCCACTTT.

This chain joins TRBV27 and TRBJ2-1; 8 positions match TRBD1. The length of the CDR3 is 15 residues. The V gene's germline CDR1 is MNHEY and CDR2 SMNVEV (reference sequence). V trimming: 2 bases; J trimming: 4 bases; junction bases outside the gene matches: 4. CDR3 sequence: CASSLRQGLYNEQFF. As DNA, the CDR3 is TGTGCCAGCAGTTTACGACAGGGGCTATACAATGAGCAGTTCTTC.

V usage is TRBV6-5 and J usage is TRBJ1-1, with a tentative D call TRBD1 (6 bases). V lost 6 bases and J lost 4, with 18 bases in between. This CDR3 comprises 15 residues. Germline CDR1 MNHEY, CDR2 SVGAGI. The CDR3 nucleotides read TGTGCCAGCAGGATTTTGGCAGGGGTTAGCACTGAAGCTTTCTTT. Protein: CASRILAGVSTEAFF.

The chain combines TRBV6-5 with TRBJ2-1, with 13 bases that match TRBD2. Germline values: CDR1 MNHEY, CDR2 SVGAGI. The V gene end was trimmed by 6 bases and the J gene end by 15 bases; junction bases not matched to a gene: 5. The CDR3 has 12 amino acids. The CDR3 sequence is CASRPGTSGAFF. The CDR3 region has the DNA TGTGCCAGCAGGCCCGGGACTAGCGGGGCGTTCTTC.

The chain combines TRBV5-1 with TRBJ1-1, with 7 bases aligning to TRBD1. The CDR3 runs 15 residues. J gave up 2 bases and V 4 bases, and 8 bases lay outside the gene matches. Germline CDR1 reads SGHRS; CDR2 reads YFSETQ. The CDR3 reads CASSAGTESNTEAFF. CDR3 in DNA: TGCGCCAGCAGCGCCGGGACAGAGTCAAACACTGAAGCTTTCTTT.

The rearrangement joins TRBV24-1 to TRBJ2-7; D may be TRBD2 (5 bases). Germline V CDR1 and CDR2: KGHDR, SFDVKD. V lost 4 bases and J lost 1, with 16 bases in between. The CDR3 extends over 16 amino acids. CDR3 sequence reads: CATSEQEGGCSYEQYF. The CDR3 DNA follows: TGTGCCACCAGTGAACAAGAGGGCGGGTGTTCCTACGAGCAGTACTTC.

This chain connects TRBV24-1 to TRBJ2-3; a possible D gene is TRBD1 (5 bases). The ends were cut back, 5 bases at V and 0 bases at J, with 17 bases in the middle. CDR3 length equals 17 residues. CDR1 and CDR2 from the germline V gene are KGHDR and SFDVKD. The CDR3 region is CATSASWTQTSTDTQYF. The CDR3 DNA follows: TGTGCCACCAGTGCATCATGGACACAAACTAGCACAGATACGCAGTATTTT.

This clone was recorded once. The chain joins TRBV19 to TRBJ1-2; maybe TRBD1 (5 bases). Germline CDR1 LNHDA, CDR2 SQIVND (reference sequence). The CDR3 is 14 amino acids. With 11 bases removed from V and 8 bases from J, the gap between germline ends came to 24 bases. CDR3 nucleotide sequence: TGTGCCCTTCGTTCGAGGGGCACGGGGGAGGGCTACACCTTC. Amino acids: CALRSRGTGEGYTF.

This rearrangement joins TRBV11-3 to TRBJ2-1, with a weak D call TRBD1 (5 bases). Germline V gene lookup returns CDR1 SGHNT and CDR2 YENEEA. The CDR3 totals 15 residues. Trimming pared 1 base from V and 7 bases from J, leaving 14 bases between. In nucleotides, the CDR3 is TGTGCCAGCAGCTTAGGGGGCGCAGGGTATAATGAGCAGTTCTTC. Translated, it gives CASSLGGAGYNEQFF. Full variable domain (rest looked up from reference TRBV11-3 and TRBJ2-1): EAGVVQSPRYKIIEKKQPVAFWCNPISGHNTLYWYLQNLGQGPELLIRYENEEAVDDSQLPKDRFSAERLKGVDSTLKIQPAELGDSAVYLCASSLGGAGYNEQFFGPGTRLTVL.

J is TRBJ2-3 and V is TRBV11-1, with 7 bases identical to TRBD2. J gave up 1 base and V 5 bases, and 9 bases lay outside the gene matches. CDR1 SGHAT and CDR2 FQDESV come from the germline V gene (reference sequence). The CDR3 has 16 amino acids. The DNA for the CDR3 is TGTGCCAGCAGCCCCCCTCTAGCGGTTGGCACAGATACGCAGTATTTT. Amino acids: CASSPPLAVGTDTQYF.

This rearrangement joins TRBV21-1 to TRBJ1-5; the listed D gene, TRBD1, was not tested against the DNA. TRBV21-1 is classified as a pseudogene. The CDR3 runs to 20 residues. This CDR3 reads CARLLGTGKINRCGNQPQHF. The CDR3 coding sequence is TGTGCCAGGCTTCTTGGAACAGGGAAGATCAACAGATGCGGCAATCAGCCCCAGCATTTT.

The gene calls are TRBV9 and TRBJ1-1; 9 bases map to TRBD1. The length of the CDR3 is 16 residues. The germline V gene has CDR1 SGDLS and CDR2 YYNGEE. V lost 3 bases, J lost 0 bases, and 6 bases stayed unmatched. As DNA, the CDR3 is TGTGCCAGCAGCGCATGGACAGGGGAGATGAACACTGAAGCTTTCTTT. This codes for CASSAWTGEMNTEAFF.

This rearrangement joins TRBV10-3 to TRBJ2-5; tentatively, D is TRBD1 (6 bases). V was cut by 6 bases and J by 0 bases, with 8 bases left in between. The CDR3 consists of 13 residues. Germline loops: CDR1 ENHRY, CDR2 SYGVKD. This CDR3 reads CAISRDNQETQYF. The CDR3 region has the DNA TGTGCCATCAGCAGGGACAACCAAGAGACCCAGTACTTC.